This entry is about one TCR beta chain. The data are from a study of blood T cell repertoires in COVID-19. The overall study: The United States, Italy and Spain provided the acute and convalescent COVID-19 samples. PBMCs, B-cell-depleted T cells, or T cells were the source of the cDNA or gDNA that made up the material.

Per the authors' pipeline: Amplification with reference gene primers provided the estimates of nucleated cell counts. Sequencing used immunoSEQ multiplex PCR; TCRdb keeps in-frame clones, though not all of them. For V, J and clone size, that table is used; D and trimming come from the DNA. This sample has 200,000 to 250,000 clones, with 84% found just once. Germline lookup yields CDR1 SGHNT and CDR2 YYREEE (reference sequence). The CDR3 is 16 amino acids. V gave up 4 bases and J gave up 3 bases, with 20 bases separating them. Input material: peripheral blood. The TCR sequence derives from a human donor in a cohort sampled during active COVID-19. The V gene is TRBV5-4, the J gene TRBJ2-7, with D possibly being TRBD2 (6 bases). Here the CDR3 reads CASSARGSSVHYEQYF. CDR3 DNA: TGTGCCAGCAGCGCACGAGGATCTAGCGTTCACTACGAGCAGTACTTC.